This T cell receptor (beta chain) was found in a study of beta chain features in type 1 diabetes. Overall study results and limits: PCR might preferentially amplify shorter templates, equally in patients and controls. Among patients with Type 1 diabetes, TCRB CDR3s were moderately but significantly shorter in every one of the four CD4+ subsets.

All sorted populations exceeded 95% purity. What was sequenced were expressed TCRB transcripts, since all of the isolated RNA had been reverse transcribed. The table came from immunoSEQ multiplex PCR; TCRdb's copy has only in-frame clones and leaves some out. The sample shows fewer than 300,000 clones, roughly 10% of them seen only once. There are a few counts of this clone. Its antigen is not known. Deletions cut 4 bases from V and 4 bases from J, with 14 bases between. CDR3 length: 15 residues. Germline V lookup: CDR1 MNHNY, CDR2 SVGAGI (reference sequence). The rearrangement links TRBV6-6 to TRBJ2-1, with D unresolved. Sequenced material: naive CD4+ T cells from blood. The source is a man aged 25 to 40 with type 1 diabetes. CDR3 protein: CASSFADWQYNEQFF. In DNA form, the CDR3 reads TGTGCCAGCAGTTTCGCTGACTGGCAGTACAATGAGCAGTTCTTC.